Below, 27 T cell receptor beta chains from the same sample are listed, as sequenced in a study of T cells after yellow fever vaccination. One entry per CDR3 protein, called by TCRdb with MiXCR from the 5' RACE reads. The data contain some 150,000 distinct CDR3 sequences, more than 9.5% of them singletons. This specimen was CD8+ T cells sorted from PBMCs, taken 15 days after the yellow fever booster vaccination. The source of these receptors is a young man who received the YFV17D yellow fever vaccine.

The rearrangement uses TRBV7-9 and TRBJ2-5; a possible D gene is TRBD2 (6 bases). This CDR3 comprises 13 residues. The germline CDR1 and CDR2 sequences are SEHNR and FQNEAQ (reference sequence). V was clipped by 5 bases and J by 5 bases, with 12 bases between them. Written as DNA, the CDR3 is TGTGCCAGCAGCCCTACTAGCTACGAGACCCAGTACTTC. Protein product: CASSPTSYETQYF.

This clonotype was observed a few times. The chain employs TRBV7-6 and TRBJ1-5; no clear D. The CDR3 totals 18 residues. V was clipped by 0 bases and J by 0 bases, with 15 bases between them. Germline V lookup: CDR1 SGHVS, CDR2 FNYEAQ. CDR3 DNA sequence: TGTGCCAGCAGCTTAGCATTGGCCGGCATTTATAGCAATCAGCCCCAGCATTTT. Translated: CASSLALAGIYSNQPQHF.

This clonotype was observed a few times. The rearrangement uses TRBV7-9 and TRBJ2-2; 14 bases map to TRBD2. Germline trimming cut 5 bases from V and 6 bases from J; bases unmatched to any gene: 5. The germline V gene has CDR1 SEHNR and CDR2 FQNEAQ (reference sequence). This CDR3 comprises 16 residues. The CDR3 here is CASSPRTSGGPGELFF. The DNA of the CDR3 is TGTGCCAGCAGCCCACGGACTAGCGGGGGGCCCGGGGAGCTGTTTTTT. The full variable domain, rest sourced from reference TRBV7-9 and TRBJ2-2, is DTGVSQNPRHKITKRGQNVTFRCDPISEHNRLYWYRQTLGQGPEFLTYFQNEAQLEKSRLLSDRFSAERPKGSFSTLEIQRTEQGDSAMYLCASSPRTSGGPGELFFGEGSRLTVL.

This sequence joins TRBV20-1 and TRBJ2-7, with 12 bases that match TRBD2. V lost 5 bases to trimming and J lost 0 bases; unmatched junction nucleotides: 8. Germline lookup yields CDR1 DFQATT and CDR2 SNEGSKA (reference sequence). The CDR3 spans 16 residues. The CDR3 is CSAEPLAGGTSYEQYF. In DNA form, the CDR3 reads TGCAGTGCTGAACCCCTAGCGGGGGGGACCTCCTACGAGCAGTACTTC.

This clonotype was observed once. The chain joins TRBV6-6 to TRBJ2-7; D not certain. The germline V gene encodes CDR1 MNHNY and CDR2 SVGAGI (reference sequence). The CDR3 totals 14 residues. V was shortened by 2 bases and J by 2 bases, with 10 bases between the two germline ends. The CDR3 bases are TGTGCCAGCAGTTACGTCCATCGCCCCTACGAGCAGTACGTC. Protein sequence: CASSYVHRPYEQYV.

This clonotype showed up many times. The chain is built from TRBV7-6 and TRBJ1-2; D call uncertain. This CDR3 comprises 15 residues. V gave up 1 base and J gave up 0 bases, with 9 bases separating them. The V gene's germline CDR1 is SGHVS and CDR2 FNYEAQ. CDR3 bases: TGTGCCAGCAGCTTAGAGGACGGAGCTAACTATGGCTACACCTTC. It specifies CASSLEDGANYGYTF.

This clonotype was picked up a small number of times. J is TRBJ2-5 and V is TRBV12-3 or TRBV12-4; 8 nucleotides match TRBD1. This CDR3 spans 13 amino acids. V gave up 6 bases and J gave up 2 bases; unmatched junction bases: 2. The CDR3 bases are TGTGCCAGCAGCCGGACAGGGCAAGAGACCCAGTACTTC. This encodes CASSRTGQETQYF.

The CDR3 DNA sequence: TGTGCCAGTAGCCAGACAGCGTATAGCAATCAGCCCCAGCATTTT. As protein: CASSQTAYSNQPQHF. The rearrangement uses TRBV19 and TRBJ1-5; possibly TRBD1 for D (5 bases). V was clipped by 6 bases and J by 0 bases, with 12 bases between them. Germline V gives CDR1 LNHDA, CDR2 SQIVND (reference sequence). The length of the CDR3 is 15 residues.

This clonotype showed up just a few times. V and J are TRBV10-3 and TRBJ2-7; 9 bases agree with TRBD1. J gave up 3 bases and V 6 bases, and 3 bases lay outside the gene matches. The CDR3 is 13 amino acids. The germline CDR1 and CDR2 sequences are ENHRY and SYGVKD. The CDR3 nucleotides are TGTGCCATCAGGGGGACAGGGTACTACGAGCAGTACTTC. It is translated as CAIRGTGYYEQYF.

This clonotype has more than one count but fewer than ten. V gene TRBV21-1 combines with J gene TRBJ2-7. TRBV21-1 corresponds to a pseudogene. The CDR3 is 12 residues long. CDR3 DNA sequence: TGTGCCAGCAGCAAACGGACGGACGAGCAGTACGTC. Residues: CASSKRTDEQYV.

This clonotype showed up just a few times. V gene TRBV5-6 combines with J gene TRBJ2-1, with D maybe TRBD1 (5 bases). Trimming took off 1 base at V and 0 bases at J, with 11 bases between the two ends. This CDR3 has 16 residues. Germline V gene sequence: CDR1 SGHDT, CDR2 YYEEEE. CDR3: CASSLLRASSYNEQFF. CDR3 in DNA: TGTGCCAGCAGCTTGCTCAGGGCCTCCTCCTACAATGAGCAGTTCTTC. The full variable domain, completed using reference TRBV5-6 and TRBJ2-1, is DAGVTQSPTHLIKTRGQQVTLRCSPKSGHDTVSWYQQALGQGPQFIFQYYEEEERQRGNFPDRFSGHQFPNYSSELNVNALLLGDSALYLCASSLLRASSYNEQFFGPGTRLTVL.

The chain uses TRBV9 and TRBJ1-6; D is undetermined. The length of the CDR3 is 14 residues. CDR1 is SGDLS, CDR2 YYNGEE, per germline. The germline V and J ends were trimmed by 0 bases and 7 bases, with 8 bases remaining between them. The CDR3 here is CASSVGRRNSPLHF. CDR3 DNA: TGTGCCAGCAGCGTAGGTCGAAGGAATTCACCCCTCCACTTT.

This chain joins TRBV4-1 and TRBJ2-1, with 8 bases lining up with TRBD2. V was pared by 2 bases and J by 13 bases, with 7 bases of the junction left unmatched. Germline values: CDR1 MGHRA, CDR2 YSYEKL. The CDR3 loop spans 13 amino acids. The CDR3 protein is CASSQKFRTSQFF. CDR3 DNA sequence: TGCGCCAGCAGCCAAAAGTTCCGGACTAGCCAGTTCTTC.

The V and J genes are TRBV7-3 and TRBJ1-2; D possibly corresponds to TRBD1 (5 bases). V shed 5 bases and J shed 8 bases, with 21 bases lying between them. The germline CDR1 and CDR2 sequences are SGHTA and FQGTGA. The CDR3 extends over 15 amino acids. CDR3 in DNA: TGTGCCAGCAGCCCCCCACACGTCGGGGCTGAGGGCTACACCTTC. Its protein product is CASSPPHVGAEGYTF.

The chain recombines TRBV3-1 with TRBJ2-1; D may match TRBD1 or TRBD2 (5 bases each). The CDR3 extends over 15 amino acids. Trimming removed 2 bases at V and 7 bases at J, with 15 bases between. The germline V gene has CDR1 LGHDT and CDR2 YNNKEL (reference sequence). The CDR3 reads CASSQPRDPYNEQFF. The CDR3, as DNA: TGTGCCAGCAGCCAACCCAGGGACCCTTATAATGAGCAGTTCTTC.

The chain combines TRBV19 with TRBJ1-1; D gene unclear. Germline CDR1 reads LNHDA; CDR2 reads SQIVND (reference sequence). This CDR3 has 14 amino acids. Trimming stripped 5 bases from V and 1 base from J, with 11 bases between. In DNA form, the CDR3 reads TGTGCCAGTAGTCCAGGACCTGGGAACACTGAAGCTTTCTTT. This codes for CASSPGPGNTEAFF.

This clonotype was detected only a few times. This chain links TRBV4-3 with TRBJ2-2; possibly TRBD1 for D (6 bases). The CDR3 extends over 16 amino acids. Trimming removed 2 bases from V and 6 bases from J, with 16 bases in between. CDR1 is LGHNA, CDR2 YSLEER, per germline. In DNA, the CDR3 is TGCGCCAGCAGCCAAACCCCCCTGGGGGCGTCCGGGGAGCTGTTTTTT. Amino acid sequence: CASSQTPLGASGELFF.

The chain carries TRBV7-8 and TRBJ2-3; TRBD1 is a possible D gene (6 bases). Germline assignment: CDR1 SGHVS and CDR2 FQNEAQ. CDR3 size: 15 residues. V gave up 3 bases and J gave up 2 bases, with 12 bases separating them. The CDR3 loop is CASSFGAGDTDTQYF. DNA for the CDR3: TGTGCCAGCAGCTTTGGGGCAGGGGACACAGATACGCAGTATTTT.

There are a few counts of this clonotype. V usage is TRBV28 and J usage is TRBJ1-1, with D possibly TRBD1 on 6 matching bases. This CDR3 is built from 16 residues. Germline V gene data show CDR1 as MDHEN and CDR2 as SYDVKM. The germline V and J ends were trimmed by 5 bases and 6 bases, with 22 bases remaining between them. CDR3 amino acids: CASSHPRSRGTPEAFF. The CDR3 DNA is TGTGCCAGCAGTCATCCACGCAGCAGGGGAACCCCTGAAGCTTTCTTT.

The genes are TRBV4-1 and TRBJ2-5, with 11 nucleotides matching TRBD2. The CDR3 is made up of 17 amino acids. V gave up 3 bases and J gave up 3 bases; unmatched junction bases: 9. Germline loops: CDR1 MGHRA, CDR2 YSYEKL. For the CDR3, the DNA is TGCGCCAGCAGCCATTCGCTAGCGGGGGGCAAAGAAGAGACCCAGTACTTC. Protein: CASSHSLAGGKEETQYF.

This clonotype was observed at least ten times. V and J are TRBV4-1 and TRBJ1-5, with D possibly matching TRBD1 (5 bases). Germline CDR1 and CDR2: MGHRA and YSYEKL. Trimming took off 1 base at V and 4 bases at J, with 8 bases between the two ends. CDR3 length: 14 residues. CDR3 protein: CASSQVPGNQPQHF. Here the CDR3 DNA reads TGCGCCAGCAGCCAAGTGCCAGGGAATCAGCCCCAGCATTTT.

This clonotype has more than one count but fewer than ten. The chain carries TRBV6-2 or TRBV6-3 and TRBJ2-5; D not resolved. The V end was cut by 0 bases, the J end by 2 bases, with 16 bases between. This CDR3 has 17 residues. Per the germline V gene, CDR1 is MNHEY and CDR2 is SVGEGT. The CDR3 region is CASSYSRWDPEQETQYF. As DNA, the CDR3 is TGTGCCAGCAGTTACTCGCGGTGGGATCCGGAACAAGAGACCCAGTACTTC.

This clonotype showed up many times. The rearrangement uses TRBV7-2 and TRBJ2-1; D gene unclear. V was shortened by 5 bases and J by 8 bases, with 16 bases between the two germline ends. The CDR3 totals 14 residues. CDR1 is SGHTA, CDR2 FQGNSA, per germline. CDR3 bases: TGTGCCAGCAGCAATATTACCAACGTCCATGAGCAGTTCTTC. It encodes CASSNITNVHEQFF.

V gene TRBV7-8 combines with J gene TRBJ2-3, with 11 nucleotides matching TRBD2. There are 18 residues in the CDR3. V lost 3 bases to trimming and J lost 2 bases; unmatched junction nucleotides: 10. Germline V CDR1 and CDR2: SGHVS, FQNEAQ. In DNA, the CDR3 is TGTGCCAGCAGCTTGAGGCTAGCGGGGGGCCGAACCACAGATACGCAGTATTTT. As protein: CASSLRLAGGRTTDTQYF.

In this sample, this clonotype turned up many times. This chain links TRBV4-1 with TRBJ2-3; D is unclear. The CDR3 runs to 15 residues. V lost 2 bases to trimming and J lost 0 bases, with 9 bases between them. Germline V gene data show CDR1 as MGHRA and CDR2 as YSYEKL. The CDR3 loop reads CASSQTGPSTDTQYF. The CDR3 DNA reads as TGCGCCAGCAGCCAAACTGGTCCAAGCACAGATACGCAGTATTTT.

This clonotype appeared a few times. At one boundary the junction diverges from the germline segment, which might be a read error. The chain couples TRBV9 to TRBJ2-3; 9 bases agree with TRBD1. Germline CDR1 and CDR2: SGDLS and YYNGEE. The CDR3 is 15 residues long. The CDR3 DNA follows: TGTGCCAGCAGCCCCCAATCTGACCCCGGGACAGGGTCTAACTTT. Its protein product is CASSPQSDPGTGSNF.

The rearrangement links TRBV6-2 or TRBV6-3 to TRBJ1-5, with 9 bases fitting TRBD1. J lost 5 bases, V lost 2 bases, and 10 bases had no gene match. CDR3 length equals 17 residues. Germline lookup yields CDR1 MNHEY and CDR2 SVGEGT. The CDR3 nucleotides are TGTGCCAGCAGTTACGCGGCCGGCTGGACAGGGGATCAGCCCCAGCATTTT. Its protein is CASSYAAGWTGDQPQHF.